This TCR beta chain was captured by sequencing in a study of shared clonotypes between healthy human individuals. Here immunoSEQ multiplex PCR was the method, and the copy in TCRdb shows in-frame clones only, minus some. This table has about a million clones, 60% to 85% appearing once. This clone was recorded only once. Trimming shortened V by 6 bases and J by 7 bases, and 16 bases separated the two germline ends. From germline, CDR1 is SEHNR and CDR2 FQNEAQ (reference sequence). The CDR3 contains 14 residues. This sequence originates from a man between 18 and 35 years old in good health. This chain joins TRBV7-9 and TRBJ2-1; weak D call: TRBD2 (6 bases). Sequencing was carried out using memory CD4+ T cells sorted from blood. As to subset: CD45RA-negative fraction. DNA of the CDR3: TGTGCCAGCAGGACCGGACTACCAAGGAATGAGCAGTTCTTC. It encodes CASRTGLPRNEQFF. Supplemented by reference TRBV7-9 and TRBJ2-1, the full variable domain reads DTGVSQNPRHKITKRGQNVTFRCDPISEHNRLYWYRQTLGQGPEFLTYFQNEAQLEKSRLLSDRFSAERPKGSFSTLEIQRTEQGDSAMYLCASRTGLPRNEQFFGPGTRLTVL.